These T cell receptor beta chains were read from a single sample in a study of Ad26.COV2.S vaccination and SARS-CoV-2 variants. TCRdb's table, derived via immunoSEQ multiplex PCR, lists solely in-frame clones and lacks some. Of around 340,000 clones in the sample, approximately 90% were seen once. Here the sequenced sample was peripheral blood, taken in a trial of Ad26.COV2.S vaccine versus placebo. These receptors all come from a person aged 18 to 59 who received the Ad26.COV2.S COVID-19 vaccine or a placebo. CDR3s include the opening cysteine and the closing phenylalanine or tryptophan. D genes are given only for firm matches. Part of the rows lack a size; the others show once, few, many or a class for expanded clones.

cdr3_aa: CASSQERGYEQYF
cdr3_nt: TGTGCCAGCAGCCAAGAAAGGGGATACGAGCAGTACTTC
d_call: -
v_call: TRBV3-1/TRBV3-2
j_call: TRBJ2-7
clone_size: -

cdr3_aa: CASSFPGNTDTQYF
cdr3_nt: TGTGCCAGCAGTTTTCCGGGGAACACAGATACGCAGTATTTT
d_call: -
v_call: TRBV27
j_call: TRBJ2-3
clone_size: -

cdr3_aa: CASRQGWTSRNEQFF
cdr3_nt: TGTGCCAGCAGGCAGGGTTGGACTAGCAGGAATGAGCAGTTCTTC
d_call: TRBD2
v_call: TRBV27
j_call: TRBJ2-1
clone_size: few

cdr3_aa: CASSQVQGFGNEQFF
cdr3_nt: TGCGCCAGCAGCCAAGTTCAGGGATTCGGCAATGAGCAGTTCTTC
d_call: -
v_call: TRBV4-1
j_call: TRBJ2-1
clone_size: few

cdr3_aa: CASSPGEGHHYEQYF
cdr3_nt: TGTGCCAGCAGCCCTGGGGAGGGGCACCACTACGAGCAGTACTTC
d_call: -
v_call: TRBV21-1
j_call: TRBJ2-7
clone_size: -

cdr3_aa: CALGGNADTQYF
cdr3_nt: TGTGCCCTAGGGGGGAATGCGGATACGCAGTATTTT
d_call: -
v_call: TRBV28
j_call: TRBJ2-3
clone_size: -

cdr3_aa: CASAPWRPGGTEAFF
cdr3_nt: TGTGCCAGCGCCCCTTGGAGGCCTGGGGGTACTGAAGCTTTCTTT
d_call: -
v_call: TRBV6-5
j_call: TRBJ1-1
clone_size: -

cdr3_aa: CASRQGLNTEAFF
cdr3_nt: TGCGCCAGCAGACAGGGTTTGAACACTGAAGCTTTCTTT
d_call: -
v_call: TRBV5-1
j_call: TRBJ1-1
clone_size: -

cdr3_aa: CASSLGGQGQETQYF
cdr3_nt: TGCGCCAGCAGCTTGGGGGGGCAGGGCCAAGAGACCCAGTACTTC
d_call: -
v_call: TRBV5-1
j_call: TRBJ2-5
clone_size: -

cdr3_aa: CASSPGSATDTQYF
cdr3_nt: TGTGCCAGCAGCCCCGGTTCCGCCACAGATACGCAGTATTTT
d_call: -
v_call: TRBV11-1
j_call: TRBJ2-3
clone_size: -

cdr3_aa: CASSYSRTHYGYTF
cdr3_nt: TGTGCCAGCAGTTACTCTAGGACCCACTATGGCTACACCTTC
d_call: -
v_call: TRBV6-5
j_call: TRBJ1-2
clone_size: -

cdr3_aa: CASSQGSSGAHQGYTF
cdr3_nt: TGTGCCAGCAGCCAAGGAAGCTCTGGGGCTCATCAAGGCTACACCTTC
d_call: -
v_call: TRBV3-1/TRBV3-2
j_call: TRBJ1-2
clone_size: -

cdr3_aa: CASSDEGADTQYF
cdr3_nt: TGTGCCAGCAGTGACGAAGGAGCAGATACGCAGTATTTT
d_call: -
v_call: TRBV6-4
j_call: TRBJ2-3
clone_size: -

cdr3_aa: CASSYGPNTEAFF
cdr3_nt: TGCGCCAGCAGTTACGGACCGAACACTGAAGCTTTCTTT
d_call: -
v_call: TRBV10-2
j_call: TRBJ1-1
clone_size: -

cdr3_aa: CASSLGVGGGSNQPQHF
cdr3_nt: TGTGCCAGCAGCTTAGGTGTGGGGGGAGGCAGCAATCAGCCCCAGCATTTT
d_call: -
v_call: TRBV7-2
j_call: TRBJ1-5
clone_size: -

cdr3_aa: CASSFLPGYAPTEQYF
cdr3_nt: TGTGCCAGCAGTTTTCTACCCGGGTACGCTCCCACCGAGCAGTACTTC
d_call: -
v_call: TRBV28
j_call: TRBJ2-7
clone_size: -

cdr3_aa: CASSELAGGPSSGANVLTF
cdr3_nt: TGTGCCAGCAGTGAACTGGCAGGGGGCCCAAGCTCTGGGGCCAACGTCCTGACTTTC
d_call: TRBD1
v_call: TRBV2
j_call: TRBJ2-6
clone_size: once

cdr3_aa: CASSLVGGNLQKLFF
cdr3_nt: TGTGCCAGCAGCTTAGTAGGCGGGAATCTTCAAAAACTGTTTTTT
d_call: -
v_call: TRBV7-9
j_call: TRBJ1-4
clone_size: few

cdr3_aa: CASSYAGDTYEQYF
cdr3_nt: TGTGCCAGCAGTTACGCTGGAGATACCTACGAGCAGTACTTC
d_call: -
v_call: TRBV6-6
j_call: TRBJ2-7
clone_size: -

cdr3_aa: CASSRIFGNTEAFF
cdr3_nt: TGTGCCAGCAGCCGGATATTCGGGAACACTGAAGCTTTCTTT
d_call: -
v_call: TRBV11-2
j_call: TRBJ1-1
clone_size: -

cdr3_aa: CASSTGDKGYTF
cdr3_nt: TGCGCCAGCAGCACAGGGGATAAAGGCTACACCTTC
d_call: TRBD1
v_call: TRBV5-1
j_call: TRBJ1-2
clone_size: -

cdr3_aa: CASSSGRRYEQYF
cdr3_nt: TGTGCCAGCAGTAGCGGGAGGCGCTACGAGCAGTACTTC
d_call: TRBD2
v_call: TRBV12-3/TRBV12-4
j_call: TRBJ2-7
clone_size: -

cdr3_aa: CATSRSTGTIYEQYF
cdr3_nt: TGTGCCACCAGCAGATCTACAGGAACCATCTACGAGCAGTACTTC
d_call: -
v_call: TRBV15
j_call: TRBJ2-7
clone_size: -

cdr3_aa: CASSLFDPRVPETQYF
cdr3_nt: TGCGCCAGCAGCTTGTTCGACCCCAGGGTTCCAGAGACCCAGTACTTC
d_call: -
v_call: TRBV5-1
j_call: TRBJ2-5
clone_size: -

cdr3_aa: CASSESYRSWKNTEAFF
cdr3_nt: TGTGCCAGCAGTGAGTCTTACAGGTCATGGAAGAACACTGAAGCTTTCTTT
d_call: -
v_call: TRBV6-1
j_call: TRBJ1-1
clone_size: few

cdr3_aa: CASSFPGQGAVKTQYF
cdr3_nt: TGTGCCAGCAGCTTTCCAGGACAGGGGGCGGTAAAGACCCAGTACTTC
d_call: TRBD1
v_call: TRBV11-2
j_call: TRBJ2-5
clone_size: -

cdr3_aa: CASSYWRRSSTGINEQFF
cdr3_nt: TGTGCCAGCAGTTATTGGCGCCGGAGTTCTACAGGGATTAATGAGCAGTTCTTC
d_call: -
v_call: TRBV6-2/TRBV6-3
j_call: TRBJ2-1
clone_size: -

cdr3_aa: CASSHALESLAEAFF
cdr3_nt: TGCGCCAGCAGCCATGCCCTAGAGAGTTTGGCTGAAGCTTTCTTT
d_call: -
v_call: TRBV4-3
j_call: TRBJ1-1
clone_size: few

cdr3_aa: CASSYRQGASPLHF
cdr3_nt: TGTGCCAGCAGCTACCGACAGGGGGCTTCACCCCTCCACTTT
d_call: TRBD1
v_call: TRBV27
j_call: TRBJ1-6
clone_size: -

cdr3_aa: CASSPVADANTGELFF
cdr3_nt: TGCGCCAGCAGCCCCGTAGCGGACGCGAACACCGGGGAGCTGTTTTTT
d_call: -
v_call: TRBV5-1
j_call: TRBJ2-2
clone_size: -

cdr3_aa: CASSYRGGENSPLHF
cdr3_nt: TGTGCCAGCAGTTACCGGGGGGGGGAGAATTCACCCCTCCACTTT
d_call: -
v_call: TRBV6-6
j_call: TRBJ1-6
clone_size: -

cdr3_aa: CASSPNGGRGQETQYF
cdr3_nt: TGTGCCAGCTCACCAAACGGCGGGCGAGGGCAAGAGACCCAGTACTTC
d_call: -
v_call: TRBV18
j_call: TRBJ2-5
clone_size: -

cdr3_aa: CASSYRQGAGELFF
cdr3_nt: TGTGCCAGCAGCTATCGACAGGGGGCCGGGGAGCTGTTTTTT
d_call: TRBD1
v_call: TRBV28
j_call: TRBJ2-2
clone_size: -

cdr3_aa: CASSLDNEKLFF
cdr3_nt: TGTGCCAGCAGCTTAGATAATGAAAAACTGTTTTTT
d_call: -
v_call: TRBV7-6
j_call: TRBJ1-4
clone_size: -

cdr3_aa: CASSSGRVYEQYF
cdr3_nt: TGTGCCAGCAGTAGCGGGAGAGTCTACGAGCAGTACTTC
d_call: TRBD2
v_call: TRBV27
j_call: TRBJ2-7
clone_size: -

cdr3_aa: CAWRLAGGTGELFF
cdr3_nt: TGTGCCTGGAGATTAGCGGGAGGCACCGGGGAGCTGTTTTTT
d_call: TRBD2
v_call: TRBV30
j_call: TRBJ2-2
clone_size: -

cdr3_aa: CASSLRWDYEQYF
cdr3_nt: TGTGCCAGCAGCTTACGGTGGGATTACGAGCAGTACTTC
d_call: -
v_call: TRBV11-1
j_call: TRBJ2-7
clone_size: many

cdr3_aa: CAWSWGANTGELFF
cdr3_nt: TGTGCCTGGAGCTGGGGGGCGAACACCGGGGAGCTGTTTTTT
d_call: -
v_call: TRBV30
j_call: TRBJ2-2
clone_size: -

cdr3_aa: CASSQEARANTEAFF
cdr3_nt: TGTGCCAGCAGCCAAGAGGCCAGGGCGAACACTGAAGCTTTCTTT
d_call: -
v_call: TRBV4-2
j_call: TRBJ1-1
clone_size: -

cdr3_aa: CASSLLRGVYGYTF
cdr3_nt: TGTGCCAGCAGTTTGCTCAGGGGAGTCTATGGCTACACCTTC
d_call: -
v_call: TRBV28
j_call: TRBJ1-2
clone_size: -

cdr3_aa: CASSRTGLYEQYF
cdr3_nt: TGTGCCAGCAGTAGGACAGGGCTGTACGAGCAGTACTTC
d_call: TRBD1
v_call: TRBV13
j_call: TRBJ2-7
clone_size: -

cdr3_aa: CASGLALDRQNYEQYF
cdr3_nt: TGTGCTAGTGGTTTGGCACTGGACAGGCAAAACTACGAGCAGTACTTC
d_call: TRBD1
v_call: TRBV12-5
j_call: TRBJ2-7
clone_size: -

cdr3_aa: CASSLIGTPDNSPLHF
cdr3_nt: TGTGCCAGCAGTTTAATCGGTACTCCAGATAATTCACCCCTCCACTTT
d_call: -
v_call: TRBV28
j_call: TRBJ1-6
clone_size: -

cdr3_aa: CASSPGLLTGELFF
cdr3_nt: TGTGCCAGCAGCCCGGGACTACTCACCGGGGAGCTGTTTTTT
d_call: TRBD2
v_call: TRBV4-2
j_call: TRBJ2-2
clone_size: -

cdr3_aa: CASSPGTARGTQYF
cdr3_nt: TGTGCCAGCAGCCCCGGGACAGCGAGGGGGACCCAGTACTTC
d_call: TRBD1
v_call: TRBV3-1/TRBV3-2
j_call: TRBJ2-5
clone_size: -